This T cell receptor beta chain was recorded in a study of blood T cell repertoires in COVID-19. Study-wide background: Two negative PCRs, clearance, or symptom resolution were required of recovered Cohort 3 donors.

The study drew participants aged about 18 to 89 years from fewer than 30 US areas. In assigning cohorts, the study relied on participant-reported clinical history. Original processing methods: Estimation of nucleated cell counts relied on the amplification of reference gene primers. Assay: immunoSEQ multiplex PCR; the TCRdb copy retains only in-frame clones and omits some. V, J and clone size derive from that table, while D and trimming were established from the DNA sequence. The table has 200,000 to 250,000 clones, around 85% seen once. Germline CDR1 and CDR2: MGHRA and YSYEKL. V shed 0 bases, J shed 11 bases, and the junction held 8 bases outside the gene matches. CDR3 size: 14 residues.

The TCR comes from a woman aged 50 to 60 in a cohort exposed to, infected with or recovered from COVID-19 (not recorded which). The J gene is TRBJ1-2, the V gene TRBV4-1, with TRBD1 matching 8 bases. Sequencing was done on a sample of PBMCs or T cells enriched from blood (not recorded which). The CDR3 loop is CASSQESGGPEYTF. CDR3 nucleotide sequence: TGCGCCAGCAGCCAAGAATCAGGGGGCCCAGAATACACCTTC.